The entry below gives a single T cell receptor beta chain sequence along with its context. Its antigen is not identified. Use of 60 Vbeta and 13 Jbeta primers characterized the PCR. Only in-frame clones appear in the TCRdb table, and some are missing; sequencing was by immunoSEQ multiplex PCR. Among about 64,000 clones listed, around 78% were seen once. The V and J ends lost 2 bases and 2 bases respectively, with 18 bases between them. Germline V gene lookup returns CDR1 SGHTA and CDR2 FQGNSA. The CDR3 is made up of 17 amino acids. The record originates from a study of cytomegalovirus exposure and HLA in healthy donors. Study details: A previous analysis identified more than 100 million unique TCR beta sequences derived from about 180 million T cells. Clustering assigned 70% to 90% of the roughly 380 genotyped donors to the Caucasian-associated ancestry cluster.

General observations from the study: Earlier findings revealed that most TCR beta V segments proved productive either about 87% or about 30% of the time.

V gene TRBV7-2 combines with J gene TRBJ1-1; D unclear. This TCR was recovered from a man younger than 30 in good health and CMV-seropositive. Input material: PBMCs. CDR3 loop: CASSLLFERGRNTEAFF. The CDR3 nucleotides are TGTGCCAGCAGCTTATTGTTTGAGCGGGGTAGAAACACTGAAGCTTTCTTT.